The 11 T cell receptor beta chains below were found in one sample sequenced in a study of blood T cell repertoires in COVID-19. This table comes from immunoSEQ multiplex PCR, and its TCRdb copy is limited to in-frame clones, with some not included. The repertoire includes roughly 670,000 clones, 70% to 90% of them detected once, and about 0.24% sits in the top ten. The sequencing input was peripheral blood. These receptors all come from a woman under 30 with acute or convalescent COVID-19.

A remark on this clone: Other DNA sequences of this sample code for an identical CDR3. This sequence joins TRBV29-1 and TRBJ1-2, with D hard to call. The CDR3 has 11 amino acids. V was cut by 2 bases and J by 8 bases, with 9 bases left in between. Germline CDR1 and CDR2: SQVTM and ANQGSEA. The CDR3 bases are TGCAGCGTTGAACGGGGATACGGCTACACCTTC. This codes for CSVERGYGYTF.

This clone was observed at least ten times. V usage is TRBV7-9 and J usage is TRBJ2-7, with TRBD2 as a possible D gene (7 bases). Trimming removed 1 base at V and 7 bases at J, with 14 bases between. Germline V lookup: CDR1 SEHNR, CDR2 FQNEAQ (reference sequence). The CDR3 has 14 amino acids. The CDR3 is CASSLVGGPGEQYF. The CDR3 nucleotides are TGTGCCAGCAGCTTAGTCGGGGGGCCGGGTGAGCAGTACTTC.

This clone was picked up one time. CDR3 protein: CASSYWTSRTEAFF. The CDR3 coding sequence is TGTGCCAGCAGTTACTGGACATCAAGGACTGAAGCTTTCTTT. The chain joins TRBV6-2 or TRBV6-3 to TRBJ1-1; maybe TRBD1 (5 bases). Germline CDR1 and CDR2: MNHEY and SVGEGT. The CDR3 spans 14 residues. V lost 1 base and J 5 bases, leaving 11 bases between the germline ends.

This chain links TRBV9 with TRBJ2-7, with D possibly TRBD1 on 5 matching bases. Germline-derived CDR1 and CDR2 are SGDLS and YYNGEE. The CDR3 covers 15 residues. Trimming removed 3 bases at V and 0 bases at J, with 13 bases between. CDR3 protein: CASSDGKGNSYEQYF. The CDR3 DNA follows: TGTGCCAGCAGCGACGGAAAGGGGAACTCCTACGAGCAGTACTTC.

V and J are TRBV4-2 and TRBJ1-2; TRBD1 might be the D (5 bases). The CDR3 length is 16 residues. Germline CDR1 is LGHNA and CDR2 is YNFKEQ. Trimming stripped 0 bases from V and 4 bases from J, with 15 bases between. The CDR3 spells CASSQESSRAFYGYTF. CDR3 DNA: TGTGCCAGCAGCCAAGAAAGCTCCAGGGCTTTCTATGGCTACACCTTC.

The rearrangement joins TRBV25-1 to TRBJ1-2; TRBD1 might be the D (6 bases). The CDR3 is made up of 15 amino acids. Trimming removed 2 bases at V and 1 base at J, with 11 bases between. Germline V CDR1 and CDR2: MGHDK, SYGVNS. CDR3 DNA sequence: TGTGCCAGCAGTGAACCCGGGACAAATAACTATGGCTACACCTTC. This gives the protein CASSEPGTNNYGYTF.

CDR3 loop: CASSWDLNRDERAFF. The DNA for the CDR3 is TGTGCCAGCAGCTGGGACCTAAACAGGGATGAAAGGGCTTTCTTT. The chain carries TRBV13 and TRBJ1-1, with a weak D call TRBD1 (6 bases). Trimming took 4 bases from V and 11 from J, leaving 23 bases between them. The CDR3 contains 15 residues. Germline CDR1 and CDR2: PRHDT and FYEKMQ (reference sequence).

V is TRBV2 and J is TRBJ2-7, with TRBD1 identical over 9 bases. The CDR3 totals 12 residues. Germline V gene sequence: CDR1 SNHLY, CDR2 FYNNEI. The V gene end was trimmed by 6 bases and the J gene end by 7 bases; junction bases not matched to a gene: 4. The CDR3 protein is CASSLQGAEQYF. DNA for the CDR3: TGTGCCAGCAGCCTACAGGGGGCTGAGCAGTACTTC.

V and J are TRBV30 and TRBJ2-7, with D tentatively TRBD2 (5 bases). V was pared by 1 base and J by 4 bases, with 11 bases between. This CDR3 has 13 residues. Germline CDR1 GTSNPN, CDR2 SVGIG (reference sequence). CDR3 DNA sequence: TGTGCCTGGAGTGCCCTCCGGGGTTACGAGCAGTACTTC. This sequence encodes CAWSALRGYEQYF.

The V call is TRBV6-2 or TRBV6-3, the J call TRBJ2-6; unclear D gene. The ends were cut back, 2 bases at V and 4 bases at J, with 12 bases in the middle. The CDR3 totals 16 residues. CDR1 MNHEY and CDR2 SVGEGT come from the germline V gene. This CDR3 is CASSYPSRAGANVLTF. The CDR3 coding sequence is TGTGCCAGCAGTTACCCCTCTAGAGCGGGGGCCAACGTCCTGACTTTC.

The chain employs TRBV9 and TRBJ2-3; D uncertain. Germline V gene lookup returns CDR1 SGDLS and CDR2 YYNGEE. With 0 bases removed from V and 4 bases from J, the gap between germline ends came to 6 bases. This CDR3 is 13 amino acids long. As DNA, the CDR3 is TGTGCCAGCAGCGTAGGAGTTTCAGATACGCAGTATTTT. It is translated as CASSVGVSDTQYF.